The 6 T cell receptor beta chains reported below all come from one sample, sequenced in a study of shared clonotypes between healthy human individuals. Generated by immunoSEQ multiplex PCR, the TCRdb table keeps only in-frame clones and is missing some. In the table there are about 580,000 clones, 98% of which are singletons. Terminally differentiated effector memory CD45RA+ cells were excluded from the naive CD8 cells, which were CD45RO-negative and positively selected for CCR7. The sample was naive CD8+ T cells sorted from blood. The receptors shown here come from a man aged 25-45 years in good health.

The V gene is TRBV29-1, the J gene TRBJ2-4; 7 nucleotides align to TRBD1. Per germline, CDR1 SQVTM and CDR2 ANQGSEA. This CDR3 comprises 13 residues. After removal of 7 bases from V and 5 bases from J, the junction contained 8 bases not matched to a gene. The DNA of the CDR3 is TGCAGCGCTCTCCGGGACAGAGAAAACATTCAGTACTTC. Amino acid sequence: CSALRDRENIQYF.

The chain has TRBV11-2 and TRBJ2-7, with 8 bases lining up with TRBD2. This CDR3 is built from 16 residues. Germline assignment: CDR1 SGHAT and CDR2 FQNNGV. J lost 5 bases, V lost 5 bases, and 14 bases had no gene match. CDR3 residues: CASSPGTSGGRDEQYF. The DNA of the CDR3 is TGTGCCAGCAGCCCCGGAACTAGCGGAGGGAGGGACGAGCAGTACTTC.

The chain carries TRBV29-1 and TRBJ2-7; D remains ambiguous. Looked up from germline, CDR1 is SQVTM and CDR2 is ANQGSEA. The CDR3 has 17 amino acids. V was trimmed by 6 bases and J by 1 base, leaving 25 bases between them. DNA of the CDR3: TGCAGCGTCCTCGCCGGGTCGGAACAAATCTATTCCTACGAGCAGTACTTC. This encodes CSVLAGSEQIYSYEQYF.

V and J are TRBV2 and TRBJ1-2; 10 bases fit TRBD1. The germline V gene encodes CDR1 SNHLY and CDR2 FYNNEI. V was pared by 3 bases and J by 8 bases, with 3 bases of the junction left unmatched. The CDR3 runs 13 residues. CDR3 protein: CASSDGTGDGYTF. The DNA for the CDR3 is TGTGCCAGCAGTGACGGGACAGGGGACGGCTACACCTTC.

The chain uses TRBV7-9 and TRBJ2-7, with D perhaps given as TRBD1 or TRBD2 (5 bases each). Germline values: CDR1 SEHNR, CDR2 FQNEAQ (reference sequence). V lost 4 bases to trimming and J lost 3 bases, with 10 bases between them. This CDR3 is built from 13 residues. In DNA, the CDR3 is TGTGCCAGCAGCTCGGGACCCTACTACGAGCAGTACTTC. Encoded protein: CASSSGPYYEQYF.

The chain has TRBV11-2 and TRBJ2-3, with 12 nucleotides matching TRBD2. The germline V gene has CDR1 SGHAT and CDR2 FQNNGV. CDR3 length equals 19 residues. Germline trimming cut 4 bases from V and 6 bases from J; bases unmatched to any gene: 17. DNA of the CDR3: TGTGCCAGCAGCTCGACCACGCTTAGACTAGCGGGGGCCCTGGATACGCAGTATTTT. Protein sequence: CASSSTTLRLAGALDTQYF. Looking up the rest from reference TRBV11-2 and TRBJ2-3 gives the full variable domain: EAGVAQSPRYKIIEKRQSVAFWCNPISGHATLYWYQQILGQGPKLLIQFQNNGVVDDSQLPKDRFSAERLKGVDSTLKIQPAKLEDSAVYLCASSSTTLRLAGALDTQYFGPGTRLTVL.